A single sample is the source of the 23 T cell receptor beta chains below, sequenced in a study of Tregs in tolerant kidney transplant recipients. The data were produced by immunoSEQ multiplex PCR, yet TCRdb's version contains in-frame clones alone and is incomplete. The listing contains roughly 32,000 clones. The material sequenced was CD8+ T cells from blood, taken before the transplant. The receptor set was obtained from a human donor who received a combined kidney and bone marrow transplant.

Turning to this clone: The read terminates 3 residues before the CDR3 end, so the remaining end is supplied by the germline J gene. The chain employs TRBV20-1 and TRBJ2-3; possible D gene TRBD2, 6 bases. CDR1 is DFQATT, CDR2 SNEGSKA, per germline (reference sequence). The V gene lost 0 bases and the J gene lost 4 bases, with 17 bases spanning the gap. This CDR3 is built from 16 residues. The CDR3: CSAREPQRVLPDTQYF. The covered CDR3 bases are TGCAGTGCTAGAGAACCCCAGCGGGTCCTCCCAGATACG.

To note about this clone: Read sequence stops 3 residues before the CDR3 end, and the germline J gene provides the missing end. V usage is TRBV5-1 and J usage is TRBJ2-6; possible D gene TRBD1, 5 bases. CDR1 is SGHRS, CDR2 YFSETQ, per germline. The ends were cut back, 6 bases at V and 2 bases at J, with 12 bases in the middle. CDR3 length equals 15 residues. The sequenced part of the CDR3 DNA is TGCGCCAGCAAGGAAGCAGGGCCTGGGGCCAACGTC. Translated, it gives CASKEAGPGANV. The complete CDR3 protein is CASKEAGPGANVLTF. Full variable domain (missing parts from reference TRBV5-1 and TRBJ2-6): KAGVTQTPRYLIKTRGQQVTLSCSPISGHRSVSWYQQTPGQGLQFLFEYFSETQRNKGNFPGRFSGRQFSNSRSEMNVSTLELGDSALYLCASKEAGPGANVLTFGAGSRLTVL.

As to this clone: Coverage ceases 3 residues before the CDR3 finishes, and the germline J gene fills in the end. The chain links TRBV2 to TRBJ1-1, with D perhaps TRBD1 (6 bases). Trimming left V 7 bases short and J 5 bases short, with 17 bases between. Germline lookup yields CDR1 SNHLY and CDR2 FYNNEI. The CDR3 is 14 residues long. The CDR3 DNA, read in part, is TGTGCCAGCATGGAATATTGGGGGCCGACTGAA. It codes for CASMEYWGPTE. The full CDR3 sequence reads CASMEYWGPTEAFF.

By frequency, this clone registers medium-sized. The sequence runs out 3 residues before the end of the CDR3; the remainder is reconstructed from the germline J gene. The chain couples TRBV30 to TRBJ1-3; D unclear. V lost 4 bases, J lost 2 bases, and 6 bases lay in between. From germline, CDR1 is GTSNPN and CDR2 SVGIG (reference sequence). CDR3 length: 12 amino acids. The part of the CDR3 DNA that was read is TGTGCCTGGAAAGCCGCTGGAAACACC. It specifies CAWKAAGNT. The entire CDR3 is CAWKAAGNTIYF.

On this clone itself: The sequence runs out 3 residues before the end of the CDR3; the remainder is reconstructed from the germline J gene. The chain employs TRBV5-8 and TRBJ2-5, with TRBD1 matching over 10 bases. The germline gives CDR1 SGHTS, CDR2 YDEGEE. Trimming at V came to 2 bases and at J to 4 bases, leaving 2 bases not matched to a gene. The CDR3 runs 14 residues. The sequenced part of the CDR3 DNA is TGTGCCAGCAGCTTCGGACAGGGGGGAGAGACC. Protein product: CASSFGQGGET. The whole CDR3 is CASSFGQGGETQYF.

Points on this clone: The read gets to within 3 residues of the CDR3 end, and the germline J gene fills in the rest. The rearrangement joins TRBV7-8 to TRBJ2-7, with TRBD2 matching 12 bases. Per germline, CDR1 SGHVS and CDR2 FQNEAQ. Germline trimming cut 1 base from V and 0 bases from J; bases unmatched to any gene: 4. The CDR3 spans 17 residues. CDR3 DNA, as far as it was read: TGTGCCAGCAGCTTAGGACTAGCGGGAGTGACCTCCTACGAG. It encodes CASSLGLAGVTSYE. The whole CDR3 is CASSLGLAGVTSYEQYF.

CDR3 bases read: TGTGCCAGCAGTACCCGGACAGGGGGCGATTGGGATACG. As protein: CASSTRTGGDWDT. The CDR3 in its entirety is CASSTRTGGDWDTQYF. The chain links TRBV2 to TRBJ2-3; 11 nucleotides align to TRBD1. The read gets to within 3 residues of the CDR3 end, and the germline J gene fills in the rest. Looked up from germline, CDR1 is SNHLY and CDR2 is FYNNEI. The CDR3 has 16 residues. J was trimmed by 6 bases and V by 5 bases; bases with no gene match: 10.

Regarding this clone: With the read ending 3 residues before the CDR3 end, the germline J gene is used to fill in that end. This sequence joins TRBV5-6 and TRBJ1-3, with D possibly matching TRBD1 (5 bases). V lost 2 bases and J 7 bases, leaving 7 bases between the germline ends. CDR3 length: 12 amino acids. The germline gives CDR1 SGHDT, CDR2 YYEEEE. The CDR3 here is CASSFSGNTIYF. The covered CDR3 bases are TGTGCCAGCAGCTTCTCAGGGAACACC.

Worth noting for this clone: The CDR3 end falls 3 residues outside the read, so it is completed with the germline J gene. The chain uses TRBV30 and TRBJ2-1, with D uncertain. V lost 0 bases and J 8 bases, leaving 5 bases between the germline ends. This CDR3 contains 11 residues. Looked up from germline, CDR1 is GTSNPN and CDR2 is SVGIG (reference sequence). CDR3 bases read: TGTGCCTGGAGTGTCCGGGATGAG. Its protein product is CAWSVRDE. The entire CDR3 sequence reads CAWSVRDEQFF.

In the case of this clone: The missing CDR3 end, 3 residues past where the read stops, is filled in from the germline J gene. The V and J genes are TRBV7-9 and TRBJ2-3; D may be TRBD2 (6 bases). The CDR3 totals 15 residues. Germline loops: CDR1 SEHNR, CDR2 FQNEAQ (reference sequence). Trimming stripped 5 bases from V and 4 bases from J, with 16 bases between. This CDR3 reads CASSARGPIADTQYF. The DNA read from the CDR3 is TGTGCCAGCAGCGCGCGGGGACCAATCGCAGATACG. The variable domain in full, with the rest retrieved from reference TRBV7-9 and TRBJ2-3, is DTGVSQNPRHKITKRGQNVTFRCDPISEHNRLYWYRQTLGQGPEFLTYFQNEAQLEKSRLLSDRFSAERPKGSFSTLEIQRTEQGDSAMYLCASSARGPIADTQYFGPGTRLTVL.

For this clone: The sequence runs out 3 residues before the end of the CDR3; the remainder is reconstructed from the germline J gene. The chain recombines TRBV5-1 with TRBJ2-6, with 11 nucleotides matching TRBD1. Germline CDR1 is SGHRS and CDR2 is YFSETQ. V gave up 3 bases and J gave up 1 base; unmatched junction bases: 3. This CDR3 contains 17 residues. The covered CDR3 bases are TGCGCCAGCAGCTGGGGGACAGGGGGTTCTGGGGCCAACGTC. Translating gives CASSWGTGGSGANV. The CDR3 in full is CASSWGTGGSGANVLTF.

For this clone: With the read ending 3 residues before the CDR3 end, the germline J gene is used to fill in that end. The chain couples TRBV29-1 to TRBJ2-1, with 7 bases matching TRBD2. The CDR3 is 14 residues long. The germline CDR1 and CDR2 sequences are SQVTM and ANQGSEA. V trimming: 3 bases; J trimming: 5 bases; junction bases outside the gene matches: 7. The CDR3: CSVEASGAHNEQFF. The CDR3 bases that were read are TGCAGCGTTGAGGCTAGCGGAGCCCACAATGAG.

The CDR3 DNA, read in part, is TGTGCCAGCAGCCCGGGACTAGTAGGCAATGAG. Translating gives CASSPGLVGNE. The CDR3 in its entirety is CASSPGLVGNEQFF. The chain links TRBV7-3 to TRBJ2-1; 8 nucleotides agree with TRBD2. With the read ending 3 residues before the CDR3 end, the germline J gene is used to fill in that end. Per germline, CDR1 SGHTA and CDR2 FQGTGA. The CDR3 runs to 14 residues. The V gene end was trimmed by 5 bases and the J gene end by 6 bases; junction bases not matched to a gene: 6. The full variable domain, completed using reference TRBV7-3 and TRBJ2-1, is GAGVSQTPSNKVTEKGKYVELRCDPISGHTALYWYRQSLGQGPEFLIYFQGTGAADDSGLPNDRFFAVRPEGSVSTLKIQRTERGDSAVYLCASSPGLVGNEQFFGPGTRLTVL.

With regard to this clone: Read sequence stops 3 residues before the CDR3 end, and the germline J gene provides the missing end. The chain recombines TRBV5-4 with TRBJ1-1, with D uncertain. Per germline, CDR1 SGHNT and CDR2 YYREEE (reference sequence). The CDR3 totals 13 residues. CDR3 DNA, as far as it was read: TGTGCCAGCAGCTTTACTGGCGGAGCGGAA. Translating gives CASSFTGGAE. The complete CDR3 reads CASSFTGGAEAFF.

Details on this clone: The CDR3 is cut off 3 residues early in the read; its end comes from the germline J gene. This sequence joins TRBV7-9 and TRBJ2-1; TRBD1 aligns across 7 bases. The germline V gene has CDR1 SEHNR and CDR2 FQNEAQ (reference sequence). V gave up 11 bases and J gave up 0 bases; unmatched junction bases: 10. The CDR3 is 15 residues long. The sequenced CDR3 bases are TGTGCCTACCCCGGACAGGCGAGCTCCTACAATGAG. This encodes CAYPGQASSYNE. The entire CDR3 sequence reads CAYPGQASSYNEQFF.

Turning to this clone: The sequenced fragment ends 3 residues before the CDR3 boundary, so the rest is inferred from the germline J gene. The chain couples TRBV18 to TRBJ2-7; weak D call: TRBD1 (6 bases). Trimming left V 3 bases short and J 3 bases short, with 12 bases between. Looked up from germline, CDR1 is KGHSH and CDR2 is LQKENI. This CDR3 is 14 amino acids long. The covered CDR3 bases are TGTGCCAGCTCACCCGCAGGGGCCCTCTACGAG. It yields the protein CASSPAGALYE. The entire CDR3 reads CASSPAGALYEQYF.

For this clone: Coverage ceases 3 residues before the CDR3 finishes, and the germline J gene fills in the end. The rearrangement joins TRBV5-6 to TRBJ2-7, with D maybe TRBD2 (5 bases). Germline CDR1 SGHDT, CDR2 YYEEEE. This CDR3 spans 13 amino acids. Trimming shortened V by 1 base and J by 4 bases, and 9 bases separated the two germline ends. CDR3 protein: CASSLIRRYEQYF. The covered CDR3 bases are TGTGCCAGCAGCTTGATCAGGAGGTACGAG.

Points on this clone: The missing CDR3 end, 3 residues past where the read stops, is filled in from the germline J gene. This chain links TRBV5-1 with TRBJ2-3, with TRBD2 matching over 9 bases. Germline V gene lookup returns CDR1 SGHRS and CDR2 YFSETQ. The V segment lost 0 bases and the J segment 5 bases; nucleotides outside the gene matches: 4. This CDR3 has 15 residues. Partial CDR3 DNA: TGCGCCAGCAGCTTGGCAGCGGGAGGATTAGATACG. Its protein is CASSLAAGGLDT. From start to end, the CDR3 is CASSLAAGGLDTQYF. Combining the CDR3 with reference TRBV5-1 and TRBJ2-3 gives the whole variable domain KAGVTQTPRYLIKTRGQQVTLSCSPISGHRSVSWYQQTPGQGLQFLFEYFSETQRNKGNFPGRFSGRQFSNSRSEMNVSTLELGDSALYLCASSLAAGGLDTQYFGPGTRLTVL.

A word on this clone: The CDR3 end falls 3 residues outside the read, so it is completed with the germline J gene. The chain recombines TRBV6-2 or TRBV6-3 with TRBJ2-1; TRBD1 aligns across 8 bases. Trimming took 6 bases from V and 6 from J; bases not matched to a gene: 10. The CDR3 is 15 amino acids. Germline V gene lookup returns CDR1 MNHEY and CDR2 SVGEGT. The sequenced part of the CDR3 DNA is TGTGCCAGCAGCGCCAGACAGGGGATACCCAATGAG. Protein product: CASSARQGIPNE. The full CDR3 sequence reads CASSARQGIPNEQFF.

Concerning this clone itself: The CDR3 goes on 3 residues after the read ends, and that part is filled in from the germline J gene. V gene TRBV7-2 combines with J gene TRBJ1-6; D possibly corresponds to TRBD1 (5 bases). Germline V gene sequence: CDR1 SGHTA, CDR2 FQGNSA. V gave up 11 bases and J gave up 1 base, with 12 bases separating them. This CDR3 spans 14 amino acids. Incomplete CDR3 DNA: TGTGCCGCTCGGGGGTTTTCCTATAATTCACCC. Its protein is CAARGFSYNSP. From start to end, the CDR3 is CAARGFSYNSPLHF.

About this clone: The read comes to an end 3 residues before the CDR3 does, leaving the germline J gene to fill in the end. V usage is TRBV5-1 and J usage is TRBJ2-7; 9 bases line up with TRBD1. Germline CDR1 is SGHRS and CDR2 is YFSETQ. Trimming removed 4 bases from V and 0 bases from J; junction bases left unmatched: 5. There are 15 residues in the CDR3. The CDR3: CASSLGQGSSYEQYF. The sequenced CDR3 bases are TGCGCCAGCAGCCTCGGACAGGGGAGCTCCTACGAG.

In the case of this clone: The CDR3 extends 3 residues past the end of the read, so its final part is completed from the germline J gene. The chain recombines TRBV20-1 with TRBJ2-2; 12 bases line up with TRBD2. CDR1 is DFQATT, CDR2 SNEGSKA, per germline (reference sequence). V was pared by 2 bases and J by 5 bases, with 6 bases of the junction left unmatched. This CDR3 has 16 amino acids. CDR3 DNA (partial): TGCAGTGCTAGAAGTCTAGCGGGAGGGAATACCGGGGAG. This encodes CSARSLAGGNTGE. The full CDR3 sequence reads CSARSLAGGNTGELFF.

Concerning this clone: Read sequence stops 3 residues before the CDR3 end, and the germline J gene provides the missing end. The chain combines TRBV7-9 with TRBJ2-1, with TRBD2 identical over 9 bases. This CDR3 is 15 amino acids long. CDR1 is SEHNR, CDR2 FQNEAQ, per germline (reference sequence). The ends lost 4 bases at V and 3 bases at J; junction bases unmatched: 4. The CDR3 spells CASSSVAGVYNEQFF. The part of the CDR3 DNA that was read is TGTGCCAGCAGCTCCGTAGCGGGAGTCTACAATGAG. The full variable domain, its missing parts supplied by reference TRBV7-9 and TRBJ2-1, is DTGVSQNPRHKITKRGQNVTFRCDPISEHNRLYWYRQTLGQGPEFLTYFQNEAQLEKSRLLSDRFSAERPKGSFSTLEIQRTEQGDSAMYLCASSSVAGVYNEQFFGPGTRLTVL.